These T cell receptor beta chains were read from a single sample in a study of T-cell reconstitution after alpha-beta-depleted transplantation in children. One entry per CDR3 protein, called by TCRdb with MiXCR from the PCR reads. In the table there are about 98,000 distinct CDR3 sequences, roughly 7.1% of which are singletons. The material was PBMCs, obtained before TCRalphabeta/CD19-depleted stem cell transplant. Receptors originate from a boy aged 2 to 10 with acute lymphoblastic leukemia, due to receive a stem cell transplant. Both conserved end residues are part of each CDR3. A D gene is named only where the DNA matches it firmly. Only part of the rows carry a size: once, few, many, or a class if the clone is expanded.

CDR3	DNA	D	size	V	J
CSVGDSRRRAFF	TGCAGCGTTGGGGACTCCAGGAGGCGAGCTTTCTTT	NA	many	TRBV29-1	TRBJ1-1
CCASYGGQIPTGNTIYF	TGCTGTGCTAGTTATGGGGGACAAATCCCCACTGGAAACACCATATATTTT	NA	once	TRBV20-1	TRBJ1-3
CASSQESEQFF	TGTGCCAGCAGCCAAGAGTCAGAGCAGTTCTTC	NA	many	TRBV3-1	TRBJ2-1
CASSAGNPGQVYEQYF	TGTGCCAGCAGTGCAGGGAATCCGGGACAGGTCTACGAGCAGTACTTC	TRBD1	few	TRBV6-1	TRBJ2-7
CASSQGQGGNTGELFF	TGCGCCAGCAGCCAAGGACAGGGGGGTAACACCGGGGAGCTGTTTTTT	TRBD1	many	TRBV4-3	TRBJ2-2
CASSGAEVGEQYF	TGTGCCAGCTCCGGGGCGGAGGTAGGCGAGCAGTACTTC	NA	many	TRBV6-2/TRBV6-3	TRBJ2-7
CASSIGNDEQFF	TGTGCCAGTAGTATAGGGAACGATGAGCAGTTCTTC	NA	few	TRBV19	TRBJ2-1
CASSQGRMDVELVANEQFF	TGTGCCAGCTCACAGGGACGGATGGATGTTGAGTTGGTGGCGAATGAGCAGTTCTTC	NA	NA	TRBV18	TRBJ2-1
CSARGGEGGYGYTF	TGCAGTGCTAGGGGGGGGGAGGGTGGCTATGGCTACACCTTC	NA	NA	TRBV20-1	TRBJ1-2
CASSQEVSGYYGYTF	TGTGCCAGCAGCCAAGAGGTCTCGGGGTACTATGGCTACACCTTC	NA	NA	TRBV3-1	TRBJ1-2
CSAGQGARGGELFF	TGCAGCGCCGGACAGGGGGCGCGCGGCGGGGAGCTGTTTTTT	TRBD1	many	TRBV29-1	TRBJ2-2
CASSQGSGESQPQHF	TGTGCCAGCAGCCAAGGATCGGGGGAAAGTCAGCCCCAGCATTTT	NA	many	TRBV4-2	TRBJ1-5
CASSQDGTGTQPQHF	TGCGCCAGCAGCCAAGACGGGACAGGGACTCAGCCCCAGCATTTT	TRBD1	NA	TRBV4-3	TRBJ1-5
CASSSRTLRYYEQYF	TGTGCCAGCAGCTCTCGGACATTAAGGTACTACGAGCAGTACTTC	NA	medium-sized	TRBV5-6	TRBJ2-7
CSASIPGGSSYEQYF	TGCAGTGCTAGTATTCCCGGGGGGTCCTCCTACGAGCAGTACTTC	TRBD2	many	TRBV20-1	TRBJ2-7
CASLADRRPPLNAEAFF	TGTGCCAGCCTCGCTGATCGGAGGCCACCTTTGAACGCTGAAGCTTTCTTT	NA	few	TRBV6-5	TRBJ1-1
CASSPQRGSGAPHYGYTF	TGTGCCAGCTCACCACAGAGGGGTTCAGGGGCGCCCCACTATGGCTACACCTTC	NA	NA	TRBV18	TRBJ1-2
CASSPWTSGGPGTYNEQFF	TGTGCCAGCAGTCCGTGGACTAGCGGGGGGCCAGGGACCTACAATGAGCAGTTCTTC	TRBD2	many	TRBV28	TRBJ2-1
CALGGDGNQPQHF	TGTGCCCTCGGGGGCGACGGGAATCAGCCCCAGCATTTT	NA	few	TRBV10-3	TRBJ1-5